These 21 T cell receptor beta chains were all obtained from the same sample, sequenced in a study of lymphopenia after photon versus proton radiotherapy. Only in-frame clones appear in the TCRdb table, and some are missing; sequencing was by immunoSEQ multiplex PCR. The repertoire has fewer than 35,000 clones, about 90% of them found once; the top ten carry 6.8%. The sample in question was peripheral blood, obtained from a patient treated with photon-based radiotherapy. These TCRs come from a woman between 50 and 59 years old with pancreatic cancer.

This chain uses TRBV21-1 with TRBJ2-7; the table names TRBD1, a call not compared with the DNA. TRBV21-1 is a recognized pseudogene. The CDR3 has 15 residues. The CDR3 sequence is CASSNYRQGTYEQYF. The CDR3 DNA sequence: TGTGCCAGCAGCAACTACAGACAGGGGACCTACGAGCAGTACTTC.

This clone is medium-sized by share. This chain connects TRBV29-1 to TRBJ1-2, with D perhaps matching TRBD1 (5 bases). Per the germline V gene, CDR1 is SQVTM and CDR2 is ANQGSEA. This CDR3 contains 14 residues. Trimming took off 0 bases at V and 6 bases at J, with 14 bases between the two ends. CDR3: CSVEDREGRNGYTF. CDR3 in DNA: TGCAGCGTTGAAGATCGGGAGGGGAGGAATGGCTACACCTTC.

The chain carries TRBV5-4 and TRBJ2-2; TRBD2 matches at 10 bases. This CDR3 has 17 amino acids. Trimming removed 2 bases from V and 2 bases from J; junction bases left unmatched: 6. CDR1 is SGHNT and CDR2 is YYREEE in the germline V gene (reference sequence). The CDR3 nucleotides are TGTGCCAGCAGCTTAGCAAGCGGGAGGGTAAACACCGGGGAGCTGTTTTTT. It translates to CASSLASGRVNTGELFF.

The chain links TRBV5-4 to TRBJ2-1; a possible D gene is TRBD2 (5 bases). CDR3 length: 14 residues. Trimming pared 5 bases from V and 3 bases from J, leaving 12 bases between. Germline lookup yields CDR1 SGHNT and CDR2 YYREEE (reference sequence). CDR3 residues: CASRPRVGYNEQFF. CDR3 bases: TGTGCCAGCAGGCCGAGGGTGGGCTACAATGAGCAGTTCTTC.

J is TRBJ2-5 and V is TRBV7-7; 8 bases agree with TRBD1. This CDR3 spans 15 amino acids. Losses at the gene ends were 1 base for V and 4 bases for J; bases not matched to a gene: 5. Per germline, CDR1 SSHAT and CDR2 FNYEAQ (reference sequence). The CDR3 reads CASSLETGVRETQYF. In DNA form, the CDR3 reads TGTGCCAGCAGCTTAGAGACAGGGGTTCGAGAGACCCAGTACTTC.

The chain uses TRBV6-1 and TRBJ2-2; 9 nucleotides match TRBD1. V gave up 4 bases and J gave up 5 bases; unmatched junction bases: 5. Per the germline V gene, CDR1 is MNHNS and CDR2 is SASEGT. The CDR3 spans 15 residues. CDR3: CASSALQGATGELFF. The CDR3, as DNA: TGTGCCAGCAGTGCCCTACAGGGGGCGACCGGGGAGCTGTTTTTT.

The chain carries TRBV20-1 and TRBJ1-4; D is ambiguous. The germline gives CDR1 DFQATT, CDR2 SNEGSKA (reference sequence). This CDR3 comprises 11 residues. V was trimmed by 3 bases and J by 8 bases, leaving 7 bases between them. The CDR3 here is CSARLGEKLFF. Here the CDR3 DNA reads TGCAGTGCTAGGCTTGGCGAAAAACTGTTTTTT.

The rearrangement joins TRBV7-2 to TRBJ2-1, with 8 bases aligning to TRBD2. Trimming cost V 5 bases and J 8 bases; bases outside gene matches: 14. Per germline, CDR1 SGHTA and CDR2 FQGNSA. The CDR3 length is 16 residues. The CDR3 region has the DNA TGTGCCAGCAGCCATGGGGGTAGCGGGGTCCTTGATGAGCAGTTCTTC. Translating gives CASSHGGSGVLDEQFF.

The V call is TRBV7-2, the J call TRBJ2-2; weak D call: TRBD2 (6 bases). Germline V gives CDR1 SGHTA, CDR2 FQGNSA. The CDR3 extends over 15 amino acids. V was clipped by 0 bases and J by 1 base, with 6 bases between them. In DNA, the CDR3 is TGTGCCAGCAGCTTAGCCGGGAGGAACACCGGGGAGCTGTTTTTT. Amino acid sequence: CASSLAGRNTGELFF. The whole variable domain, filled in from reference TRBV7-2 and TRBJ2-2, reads GAGVSQSPSNKVTEKGKDVELRCDPISGHTALYWYRQSLGQGLEFLIYFQGNSAPDKSGLPSDRFSAERTGGSVSTLTIQRTQQEDSAVYLCASSLAGRNTGELFFGEGSRLTVL.

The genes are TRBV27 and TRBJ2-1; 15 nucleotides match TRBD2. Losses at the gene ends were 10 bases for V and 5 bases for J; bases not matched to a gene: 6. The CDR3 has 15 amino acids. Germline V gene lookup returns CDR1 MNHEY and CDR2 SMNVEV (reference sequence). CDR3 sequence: CATQGLAGGHNEQFF. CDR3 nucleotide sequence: TGTGCCACCCAGGGACTAGCGGGAGGACACAATGAGCAGTTCTTC.

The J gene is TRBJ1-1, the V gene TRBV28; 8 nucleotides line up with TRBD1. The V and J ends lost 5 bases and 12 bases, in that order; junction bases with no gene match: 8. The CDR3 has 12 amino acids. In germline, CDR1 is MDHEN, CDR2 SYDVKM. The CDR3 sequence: CASSPGQGGTFF. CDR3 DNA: TGTGCCAGCAGTCCTGGACAGGGTGGGACTTTCTTT.

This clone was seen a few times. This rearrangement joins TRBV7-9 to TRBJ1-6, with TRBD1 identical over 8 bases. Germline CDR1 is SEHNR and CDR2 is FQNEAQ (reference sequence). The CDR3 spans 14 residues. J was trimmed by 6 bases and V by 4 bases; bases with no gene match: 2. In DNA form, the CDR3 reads TGTGCCAGCAGCTCGACAGGGGCTAATTCACCCCTCCACTTT. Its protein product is CASSSTGANSPLHF.

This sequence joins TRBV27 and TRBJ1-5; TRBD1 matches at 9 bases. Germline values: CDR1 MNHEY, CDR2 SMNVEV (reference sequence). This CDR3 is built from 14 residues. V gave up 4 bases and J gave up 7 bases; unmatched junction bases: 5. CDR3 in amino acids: CASSSWTGAQPQHF. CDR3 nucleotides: TGTGCCAGCAGTTCCTGGACAGGGGCCCAGCCCCAGCATTTT.

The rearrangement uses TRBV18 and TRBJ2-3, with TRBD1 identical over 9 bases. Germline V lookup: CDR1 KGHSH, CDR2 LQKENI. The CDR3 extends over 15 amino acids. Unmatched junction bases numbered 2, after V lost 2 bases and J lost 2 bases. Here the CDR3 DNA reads TGTGCCAGCTCACCATGGACAGGGGCCACAGATACGCAGTATTTT. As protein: CASSPWTGATDTQYF.

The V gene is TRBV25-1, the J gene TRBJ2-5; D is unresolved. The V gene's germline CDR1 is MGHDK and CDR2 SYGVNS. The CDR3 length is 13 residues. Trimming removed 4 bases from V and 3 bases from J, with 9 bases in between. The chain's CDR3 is CASSVAYKETQYF. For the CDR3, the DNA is TGTGCCAGCAGTGTGGCGTATAAAGAGACCCAGTACTTC.

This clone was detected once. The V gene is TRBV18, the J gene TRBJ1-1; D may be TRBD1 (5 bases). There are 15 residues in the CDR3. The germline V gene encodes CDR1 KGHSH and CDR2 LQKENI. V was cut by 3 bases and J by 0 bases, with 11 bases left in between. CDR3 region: CASSPRGMVNTEAFF. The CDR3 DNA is TGTGCCAGCTCACCTCGGGGGATGGTGAACACTGAAGCTTTCTTT.

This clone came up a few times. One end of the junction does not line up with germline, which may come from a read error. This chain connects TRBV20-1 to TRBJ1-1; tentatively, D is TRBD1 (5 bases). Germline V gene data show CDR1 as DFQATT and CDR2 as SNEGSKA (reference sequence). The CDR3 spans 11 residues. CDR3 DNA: TGCAGTGCTAGAGTTAGGGGTGAAGGGGTCTTT. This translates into CSARVRGEGVF.

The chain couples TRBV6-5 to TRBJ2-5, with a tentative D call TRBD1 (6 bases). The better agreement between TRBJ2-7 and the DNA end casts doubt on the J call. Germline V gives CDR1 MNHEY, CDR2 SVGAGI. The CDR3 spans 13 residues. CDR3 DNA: TGTGCCAGCAGTTGGACAGCTAAAGACGAGCAGTACTTC. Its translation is CASSWTAKDEQYF.

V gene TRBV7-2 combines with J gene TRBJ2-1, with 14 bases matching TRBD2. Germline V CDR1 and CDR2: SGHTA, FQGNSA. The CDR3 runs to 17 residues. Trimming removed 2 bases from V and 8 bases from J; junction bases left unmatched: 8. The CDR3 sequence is CASSLFTGTSGRDEQFF. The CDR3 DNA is TGTGCCAGCAGCTTATTCACCGGGACTAGCGGGAGAGATGAGCAGTTCTTC.

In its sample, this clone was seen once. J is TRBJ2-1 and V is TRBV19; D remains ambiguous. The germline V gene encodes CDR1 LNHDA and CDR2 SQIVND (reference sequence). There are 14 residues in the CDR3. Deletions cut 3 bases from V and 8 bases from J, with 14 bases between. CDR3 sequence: CASSISTPSHEQFF. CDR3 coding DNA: TGTGCCAGTAGTATCTCGACACCGTCCCATGAGCAGTTCTTC. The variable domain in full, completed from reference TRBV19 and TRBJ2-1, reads DGGITQSPKYLFRKEGQNVTLSCEQNLNHDAMYWYRQDPGQGLRLIYYSQIVNDFQKGDIAEGYSVSREKKESFPLTVTSAQKNPTAFYLCASSISTPSHEQFFGPGTRLTVL.

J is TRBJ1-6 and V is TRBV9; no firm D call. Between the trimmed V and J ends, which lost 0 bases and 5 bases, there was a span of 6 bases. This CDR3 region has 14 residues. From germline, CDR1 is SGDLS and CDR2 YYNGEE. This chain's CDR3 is CASSVEAHNSPLHF. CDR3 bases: TGTGCCAGCAGCGTAGAGGCCCATAATTCACCCCTCCACTTT.